What follows is one T cell receptor beta chain and its context. For the second PCR, which ran for roughly 6 to 11 cycles, a sample-barcoded 5' primer and a J-beta primer mix were used. TCRdb re-called the 5' RACE reads through MiXCR, storing one row per CDR3 protein. The sample contains approximately 490,000 distinct CDR3 sequences, 20% to 30% of which appear only once. The sample originates from a study of blood T cells in healthy people across ages. The V and J ends lost 7 bases and 5 bases respectively, with 11 bases between them. The CDR3 is 12 amino acids. CDR1 and CDR2 from the germline V gene are MNHEY and SVGEGT. These data were also filed under a second study, of T cells of mothers and their children. This second study says: Random nucleotides (2-4) and sample barcodes were added by the M1S primer used in the second PCR. The overlap seen between related mothers and children slightly exceeded that of unrelated pairs, though not significantly. Detection of persistent microchimeric T cell clones did not occur.

The chain has TRBV6-2 or TRBV6-3 and TRBJ2-5, with D uncertain. The specimen was blood. This clonotype originated in a boy aged 5-17 years in good health. CDR3 coding DNA: TGTGCCAGCACCGATCGGCGGGAGACCCAGTACTTC. It codes for CASTDRRETQYF.